This T cell receptor beta chain stems from a study of blood T cell repertoires in COVID-19. Study information: The origin of the acute and convalescent COVID-19 samples was the United States, Italy and Spain.

Participant age was about 18 to 89 years, and participants resided in 24 US areas. Assignments of participants to cohorts depended upon their own reported clinical history. In the original analysis: Amplification from reference gene primers served as the basis for estimated nucleated cell counts. TCRdb's copy holds only in-frame clones and misses some; the assay was immunoSEQ multiplex PCR. For V, J and clone size, that table is used; D and trimming come from the DNA. The sample holds fewer than 250,000 clones, 80% to 90% seen once. Sequencing was performed on PBMCs or T cells enriched from blood (not recorded which). This clonotype originated in a woman aged 40 to 50 with acute COVID-19.

The CDR3 is CASSLTLGYTF. The DNA of the CDR3 is TGTGCCAGCAGTTTAACTCTCGGCTACACCTTC. The genes are TRBV28 and TRBJ1-2; D gene uncertain. The CDR3 length is 11 residues. Germline V gene lookup returns CDR1 MDHEN and CDR2 SYDVKM. Between the trimmed V and J ends, which lost 2 bases and 8 bases, there was a span of 6 bases.